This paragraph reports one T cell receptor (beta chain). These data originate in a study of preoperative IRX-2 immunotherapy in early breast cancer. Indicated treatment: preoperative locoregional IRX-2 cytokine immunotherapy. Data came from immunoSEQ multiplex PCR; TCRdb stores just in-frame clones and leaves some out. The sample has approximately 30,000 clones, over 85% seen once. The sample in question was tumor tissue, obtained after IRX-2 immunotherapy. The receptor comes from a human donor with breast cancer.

DNA of the CDR3: TGCGCCAGCAGGGGGGCAGGGCCTGAAGCTTTCTTT. Translating gives CASRGAGPEAFF. The rearrangement uses TRBV10-2 and TRBJ1-1; perhaps TRBD1 as D (6 bases). The CDR3 runs 12 residues. Trimming left V 6 bases short and J 6 bases short, with 11 bases between. Germline CDR1 is WSHSY and CDR2 is SAAADI.